Each of the 8 T cell receptor beta chains below was sequenced from the same sample in a study of blood T cell repertoires in COVID-19. Using immunoSEQ multiplex PCR, the repertoire was profiled, and TCRdb retains in-frame clones only, with some absent. Of 150,000 to 200,000 clones listed, more than 80% were seen once; the top ten hold 2%. Sequencing used peripheral blood. These receptors were collected from a woman in her sixties or seventies with COVID-19, enrolled during active disease.

The gene calls are TRBV7-9 and TRBJ2-3; possible D gene TRBD2, 6 bases. The CDR3 covers 16 residues. Trimming took 3 bases from V and 9 from J, leaving 22 bases between them. The germline CDR1 and CDR2 sequences are SEHNR and FQNEAQ (reference sequence). CDR3 residues: CASSFGSSERVVTQYF. The CDR3 DNA reads as TGTGCCAGCAGCTTCGGGTCTAGCGAGCGAGTTGTAACGCAGTATTTT.

J is TRBJ1-2 and V is TRBV7-2; 8 nucleotides agree with TRBD1. Germline CDR1 is SGHTA and CDR2 is FQGNSA. J lost 2 bases, V lost 3 bases, and 2 bases had no gene match. The CDR3 sequence is 14 residues long. In DNA, the CDR3 is TGTGCCAGCAGCTTCGGACAGGGCAACTATGGCTACACCTTC. The encoded protein is CASSFGQGNYGYTF. Drawing the rest from reference TRBV7-2 and TRBJ1-2, the complete variable domain is GAGVSQSPSNKVTEKGKDVELRCDPISGHTALYWYRQSLGQGLEFLIYFQGNSAPDKSGLPSDRFSAERTGGSVSTLTIQRTQQEDSAVYLCASSFGQGNYGYTFGSGTRLTVV.

The rearrangement links TRBV28 to TRBJ1-4; D might be TRBD1 (6 bases). Per the germline V gene, CDR1 is MDHEN and CDR2 is SYDVKM. This CDR3 is built from 13 residues. V lost 5 bases and J lost 8, with 12 bases in between. CDR3 in DNA: TGTGCCAGCAGTGGGGGGGCAAAGGAAAAACTGTTTTTT. It codes for CASSGGAKEKLFF. Looking up the rest from reference TRBV28 and TRBJ1-4 gives the full variable domain: DVKVTQSSRYLVKRTGEKVFLECVQDMDHENMFWYRQDPGLGLRLIYFSYDVKMKEKGDIPEGYSVSREKKERFSLILESASTNQTSMYLCASSGGAKEKLFFGSGTQLSVL.

This clone was counted ten times or more. This chain links TRBV19 with TRBJ2-7, with 12 bases aligning to TRBD2. J lost 1 base, V lost 4 bases, and 2 bases had no gene match. This CDR3 is 15 amino acids long. In germline, CDR1 is LNHDA, CDR2 SQIVND (reference sequence). This CDR3 reads CASSKTSGGSYEQYF. Written as DNA, the CDR3 is TGTGCCAGTAGTAAGACTAGCGGGGGTTCCTACGAGCAGTACTTC.

V usage is TRBV18 and J usage is TRBJ1-6, with TRBD1 as a possible D gene (5 bases). Germline values: CDR1 KGHSH, CDR2 LQKENI. V was cut by 3 bases and J by 9 bases, with 18 bases left in between. The CDR3 consists of 16 residues. The DNA for the CDR3 is TGTGCCAGCTCACCGGGGGGATGGGCAGATAGTTCACCCCTCCACTTT. Translating gives CASSPGGWADSSPLHF.

A few counts support this clone. This sample includes further DNA sequences coding for the same CDR3. The V gene is TRBV6-5, the J gene TRBJ1-1, with 7 nucleotides matching TRBD1. J gave up 1 base and V 9 bases, and 5 bases lay outside the gene matches. In germline, CDR1 is MNHEY, CDR2 SVGAGI. This CDR3 contains 13 residues. This CDR3 reads CASRDRENTEAFF. In DNA form, the CDR3 reads TGTGCCAGTCGCGACAGGGAGAACACTGAAGCTTTCTTT.

The CDR3 region has the DNA TGTGCCAGCAGCAGGGACAGGTTCTCTGAGCAGTTCTTC. It codes for CASSRDRFSEQFF. The chain combines TRBV9 with TRBJ2-1, with 8 positions matching TRBD1. J was trimmed by 9 bases and V by 4 bases; bases with no gene match: 6. This CDR3 is 13 amino acids long. The germline V gene encodes CDR1 SGDLS and CDR2 YYNGEE.

The rearrangement uses TRBV9 and TRBJ1-2, with 7 bases matching TRBD1. Per the germline V gene, CDR1 is SGDLS and CDR2 is YYNGEE. CDR3 length equals 16 residues. Trimming removed 0 bases from V and 6 bases from J; junction bases left unmatched: 11. CDR3 region: CASSVEEGRQGHGYTF. CDR3 bases: TGTGCCAGCAGCGTAGAGGAGGGGAGACAGGGCCATGGCTACACCTTC.